The 17 T cell receptor beta chains in this list originate from one sample, sequenced in a study of T cell repertoires in cytomegalovirus infection. TCRdb re-called the reads with MiXCR, one entry per CDR3 protein. The table includes approximately 1,000,000 distinct CDR3 sequences, less than 40% detected once. For these receptors, no antigen is known. The source was cultured CD8+ T cells from PBMCs, collected from culture after CMV antigen stimulation. The receptors originated from a human donor in good health (CMV status not recorded). Some clones in this sample may be carry-over from other donors' samples.

This clonotype occurred many times. The chain joins TRBV25-1 to TRBJ1-1; 8 nucleotides match TRBD1. CDR3 length: 15 residues. The germline gives CDR1 MGHDK, CDR2 SYGVNS. V was clipped by 4 bases and J by 4 bases; unmatched bases: 8. The CDR3 DNA reads TGTGCCAGCAGTGCCGAGAGCAGGGGGCGCACTGAAGCTTTCTTT. Protein: CASSAESRGRTEAFF.

This clonotype was counted a few times. The chain combines TRBV15 with TRBJ1-1; a weak D match, TRBD1 (6 bases). The CDR3 spans 14 residues. V dropped 6 bases and J dropped 7 bases, with 18 bases sitting between them. Per the germline V gene, CDR1 is LNHNV and CDR2 is YYDKDF (reference sequence). The CDR3 spells CATRRGTWEFEAFF. CDR3 sequence (DNA): TGTGCCACCAGAAGGGGGACTTGGGAGTTTGAAGCTTTCTTT.

This clonotype has a count of ten or more. CDR3 region: CASIPAQGGITDTQYF. The CDR3 coding sequence is TGTGCCAGCATCCCCGCACAGGGTGGAATTACAGATACGCAGTATTTT. The chain joins TRBV12-3 or TRBV12-4 to TRBJ2-3, with D tentatively TRBD1 (6 bases). Trimming shortened V by 7 bases and J by 3 bases, and 20 bases separated the two germline ends. CDR3 length: 16 amino acids.

Remarks on this clonotype: Since a much larger clone is just one base distant, this may be a read error. This chain links TRBV7-6 with TRBJ2-5, with 9 nucleotides matching TRBD2. This CDR3 spans 15 amino acids. In germline, CDR1 is SGHVS, CDR2 FNYEAQ. In DNA, the CDR3 is TGTGCCAGCAGACCAAGCGGGGGGACCCAAGAGACCCGGTACTTC. Translation gives CASRPSGGTQETRYF. Looking up the rest from reference TRBV7-6 and TRBJ2-5 gives the full variable domain: GAGVSQSPRYKVTKRGQDVALRCDPISGHVSLYWYRQALGQGPEFLTYFNYEAQQDKSGLPNDRFSAERPEGSISTLTIQRTEQRDSAMYRCASRPSGGTQETRYFGPGTRLLVL.

This clonotype was seen many times. The J gene is TRBJ1-2, the V gene TRBV7-2; D uncertain. This CDR3 has 17 amino acids. CDR1 SGHTA and CDR2 FQGNSA come from the germline V gene. Trimming shortened V by 4 bases and J by 1 base, and 19 bases separated the two germline ends. CDR3 in DNA: TGTGCCAGCAGCTGGATCGAGGCAGGAGAGCTTAACTATGGCTACACCTTC. Its protein product is CASSWIEAGELNYGYTF. Using reference TRBV7-2 and TRBJ1-2 for the parts outside the CDR3, the full variable domain is GAGVSQSPSNKVTEKGKDVELRCDPISGHTALYWYRQSLGQGLEFLIYFQGNSAPDKSGLPSDRFSAERTGGSVSTLTIQRTQQEDSAVYLCASSWIEAGELNYGYTFGSGTRLTVV.

This clonotype showed up many times. The chain employs TRBV5-1 and TRBJ2-1; 10 bases align to TRBD1. The CDR3 covers 15 residues. After removal of 5 bases from V and 4 bases from J, the junction contained 6 bases not matched to a gene. Germline CDR1 reads SGHRS; CDR2 reads YFSETQ. The DNA of the CDR3 is TGCGCCAGCAGGCCCCCGGGACAGGGGTACAATGAGCAGTTCTTC. This sequence encodes CASRPPGQGYNEQFF.

Remarks on this clonotype: This CDR3 fails to terminate in the conserved phenylalanine or tryptophan, so it likely reflects a read error. The genes are TRBV7-2 and TRBJ2-3; 8 bases align to TRBD2. Germline loops: CDR1 SGHTA, CDR2 FQGNSA. The ends lost 2 bases at V and 9 bases at J; junction bases unmatched: 16. This CDR3 has 17 residues. The CDR3 coding sequence is TGTGCCAGCAGCTTATTCCTAGGCGGGGGGTGGGAGGGGACGCAGTATTCT. This codes for CASSLFLGGGWEGTQYS.

The chain links TRBV20-1 to TRBJ2-7; 8 bases are shared with TRBD1. CDR1 DFQATT and CDR2 SNEGSKA come from the germline V gene (reference sequence). The V segment lost 5 bases and the J segment 3 bases; nucleotides outside the gene matches: 6. CDR3 length: 13 residues. The CDR3 DNA follows: TGCAGTGCTGACGGACAGGGAGACTACGAGCAGTACTTC. It is translated as CSADGQGDYEQYF.

The chain's CDR3 is CASSEDRGFSNEQFF. Here the CDR3 DNA reads TGTGCCAGCAGTGAAGACAGGGGGTTTTCCAATGAGCAGTTCTTC. The rearrangement uses TRBV6-1 and TRBJ2-1; TRBD1 matches 8 bases. Germline CDR1 and CDR2: MNHNS and SASEGT. This CDR3 is 15 amino acids long. V was clipped by 1 base and J by 6 bases; unmatched bases: 5.

The DNA for the CDR3 is TGTGCCAGCAAACCAAGGGGGTTCTTAGACTACACCTTC. Its protein is CASKPRGFLDYTF. The J gene is TRBJ1-2, the V gene TRBV6-2 or TRBV6-3; possible D gene TRBD1, 6 bases. Germline V gene data show CDR1 as MNHEY and CDR2 as SVGEGT. V gave up 7 bases and J gave up 10 bases, with 19 bases separating them. This CDR3 region has 13 residues.

J is TRBJ2-1 and V is TRBV7-6, with D perhaps matching TRBD1 (6 bases). V shed 1 base and J shed 4 bases, with 11 bases lying between them. The CDR3 consists of 15 residues. The germline CDR1 and CDR2 sequences are SGHVS and FNYEAQ. CDR3 bases: TGTGCCAGCAGCTTAGGGACAGAACCGTACAATGAGCAGTTCTTC. It codes for CASSLGTEPYNEQFF.

The chain has TRBV13 and TRBJ2-7, with 9 bases identical to TRBD2. V gave up 5 bases and J gave up 0 bases; unmatched junction bases: 14. This CDR3 has 18 amino acids. CDR1 and CDR2 (germline): PRHDT, FYEKMQ (reference sequence). In nucleotides, the CDR3 is TGTGCCAGCAGCCCTACGGTACTAGCGGGTCAAAGCTCCTACGAGCAGTACTTC. It translates to CASSPTVLAGQSSYEQYF.

CDR3 bases: TGCGCCAGCGGTTATAGCGGGGAGGGAAATGAGCAGTTCTTC. This gives the protein CASGYSGEGNEQFF. The rearrangement links TRBV4-1 to TRBJ2-1, with 8 positions matching TRBD2. Trimming cost V 8 bases and J 7 bases; bases outside gene matches: 10. The germline V gene has CDR1 MGHRA and CDR2 YSYEKL. The CDR3 sequence is 14 residues long.

In DNA form, the CDR3 reads TGTGCCAGCGGGGTGAATTTAGACACTGAAGCTTTCTTT. Translating it yields CASGVNLDTEAFF. V and J are TRBV2 and TRBJ1-1; D unclear. Germline loops: CDR1 SNHLY, CDR2 FYNNEI. CDR3 length: 13 residues. Deletions cut 8 bases from V and 3 bases from J, with 13 bases between. Combining the CDR3 with reference TRBV2 and TRBJ1-1 gives the whole variable domain EPEVTQTPSHQVTQMGQEVILRCVPISNHLYFYWYRQILGQKVEFLVSFYNNEISEKSEIFDDQFSVERPDGSNFTLKIRSTKLEDSAMYFCASGVNLDTEAFFGQGTRLTVV.

This clonotype was seen at least ten times. The V call is TRBV6-5, the J call TRBJ2-3; 8 positions match TRBD1. V shed 5 bases, J shed 6 bases, and the junction held 4 bases outside the gene matches. CDR3 length: 13 residues. The germline V gene encodes CDR1 MNHEY and CDR2 SVGAGI. CDR3 region: CASSSQGADTQYF. In DNA, the CDR3 is TGTGCCAGCAGTAGTCAGGGGGCGGATACGCAGTATTTT.

This clonotype has ten or more counts. The chain uses TRBV7-8 and TRBJ2-5, with D possibly being TRBD1 (6 bases). The germline V and J ends were trimmed by 3 bases and 7 bases, with 18 bases remaining between them. The CDR3 is made up of 15 amino acids. CDR1 SGHVS and CDR2 FQNEAQ come from the germline V gene. The CDR3 DNA is TGTGCCAGCAGCTTCCCCGGGACACACCGCGGGACCCAGTACTTC. This translates into CASSFPGTHRGTQYF.

The count of this clonotype is one. The chain carries TRBV20-1 and TRBJ1-2; D unresolved. V was pared by 6 bases and J by 3 bases, with 20 bases between. The length of the CDR3 is 15 residues. Germline lookup yields CDR1 DFQATT and CDR2 SNEGSKA (reference sequence). CDR3 protein: CSAVDKGYGDYGYTF. CDR3 DNA: TGCAGTGCCGTCGACAAAGGGTATGGGGACTATGGCTACACCTTC.